The clone carrying this T cell receptor beta chain was detected many times. Its target is unknown. The V and J ends lost 7 bases and 3 bases, in that order; junction bases with no gene match: 7. The CDR3 loop spans 14 amino acids. This sample was included in a study of CD8 T cells in ankylosing spondylitis. Whole-study results and caveats: What seemed typical of ankylosing spondylitis blood was a TCR beta motif built from roughly eight highly homologous variants.

Via MiXCR, TCRdb re-called the 5' RACE reads, giving one row per CDR3 protein. The profile covers approximately 550,000 distinct CDR3 sequences, with about 13% appearing a single time and nearly 7% taken by the ten largest. This receptor was obtained from a male donor with ankylosing spondylitis. Material for sequencing was blood, either unsorted or a sorted T cell fraction (not recorded which). The chain links TRBV12-3 or TRBV12-4 to TRBJ2-3; 7 bases fit TRBD2. The CDR3 here is CASTLAGVTDTQYF. The CDR3 nucleotides read TGTGCCAGCACTTTGGCGGGAGTGACAGATACGCAGTATTTT.